One sample yielded the 11 T cell receptor beta chains listed below, sequenced in a study of tumor-infiltrating lymphocytes in primary liver carcinoma. The tissue used was unsorted bulk material of about 19-30 mg. RNA and DNA were co-extracted from it with the AllPrep DNA/RNA mini kit. Total RNA amounting to around 450 ng was the source from which TCR beta cDNA was made with a constant-region primer. Each TCR beta library was derived from three nested multiplex PCR rounds that employed slightly modified ARM-PCR. The first two PCR rounds used TRBV1-TRBV30 forward primers with a C-beta reverse primer, around 10 cycles each. TCRdb called the multiplex PCR reads again in MiXCR, with one record for every CDR3 protein. There are over 100,000 distinct CDR3 sequences in the sample; roughly 70% occur only once, and more than 8% lies in the top ten. The source material was tumor-adjacent normal liver tissue. The receptors were gathered from a woman in her sixties with primary liver carcinoma and hepatitis B virus infection.

As for this clonotype: An end of the junction does not agree with germline; a read error may underlie this. The chain carries TRBV4-1 and TRBJ2-7; TRBD1 might be the D (6 bases). The CDR3 totals 17 residues. Germline V lookup: CDR1 MGHRA, CDR2 YSYEKL. As DNA, the CDR3 is TGCGCCAGCAGCTACCCGTTGACAGAATTTAGGGGGTACGAGCAGTATTTC. Translation: CASSYPLTEFRGYEQYF.

As to this clonotype: Sequence at one end of the junction differs from germline and may be a read error. This rearrangement joins TRBV11-1 to TRBJ2-5; possibly TRBD1 for D (5 bases). The length of the CDR3 is 16 residues. Per germline, CDR1 SGHAT and CDR2 FQDESV (reference sequence). CDR3 in DNA: TGTGCCAGCAGCTTAGAGCCAGGGTACCTAGTGGAGACTCAGTACTTC. It encodes CASSLEPGYLVETQYF.

In its sample, this clonotype was seen many times. The rearrangement joins TRBV30 to TRBJ1-1; possibly TRBD1 for D (6 bases). Trimming left V 8 bases short and J 13 bases short, with 20 bases between. The germline gives CDR1 GTSNPN, CDR2 SVGIG (reference sequence). This CDR3 is 11 amino acids long. The CDR3 reads CARSDATGCFF. Here the CDR3 DNA reads TGTGCCAGATCCGACGCAACAGGGTGTTTCTTT.

Comment on this clonotype: Just one base apart from a much larger clone, this may be a read error. J is TRBJ2-1 and V is TRBV7-9, with D tentatively TRBD2 (5 bases). With 5 bases removed from V and 11 bases from J, the gap between germline ends came to 10 bases. The germline V gene encodes CDR1 SEHNR and CDR2 FQNEAQ (reference sequence). The CDR3 is 11 residues long. CDR3 bases: TGTGCCAGCAGCGAAGAGGGTAAGCAGTTCTTC. Its translation is CASSEEGKQFF.

Concerning this clonotype itself: At one of its ends the junction is not consistent with the germline gene, which may arise from a read error. DNA of the CDR3: TGTGTCAGCAGTGAAAGACTAGCAGATACGCAATATTTT. This encodes CVSSERLADTQYF. This chain joins TRBV2 and TRBJ2-3; 7 bases match TRBD2. CDR1 SNHLY and CDR2 FYNNEI come from the germline V gene. CDR3 size: 13 residues.

For this clonotype: A much larger clone lies a single base off, so this may be a read error. The J gene is TRBJ2-3, the V gene TRBV7-9; D may be TRBD2 (5 bases). Germline V lookup: CDR1 SEHNR, CDR2 FQNEAQ (reference sequence). This CDR3 is built from 14 residues. The CDR3 nucleotides are TGTGTCAGCAGCTTAGCGCGGGGCACAGATACGCAGTATTTT. Protein: CVSSLARGTDTQYF.

V and J are TRBV20-1 and TRBJ2-4; D might be TRBD2 (5 bases). This CDR3 region has 13 residues. With 5 bases removed from V and 8 bases from J, the gap between germline ends came to 16 bases. Germline values: CDR1 DFQATT, CDR2 SNEGSKA (reference sequence). This chain's CDR3 is CSAVVARWDIQYF. CDR3 nucleotides: TGCAGTGCTGTGGTAGCGAGATGGGACATTCAGTACTTC.

Turning to this clonotype: A read error may explain this, as a much larger clone is one base away. V gene TRBV28 combines with J gene TRBJ2-6; D is unresolved. V was clipped by 6 bases and J by 2 bases, with 11 bases between them. The germline CDR1 and CDR2 sequences are MDHEN and SYDVKM. The CDR3 sequence is 15 residues long. The DNA of the CDR3 is TGTGCCAGCAGGACTGGGGTCGCTGGGGCCAACGTCCTGACTTTC. This codes for CASRTGVAGANVLTF.

Concerning this clonotype itself: The junction differs from germline at one of its ends, possibly a read error. This chain uses TRBV28 with TRBJ1-2; no clear D. In germline, CDR1 is MDHEN, CDR2 SYDVKM. This CDR3 spans 12 amino acids. As DNA, the CDR3 is TGTGCCTGCAGTTTGGACGTTTATGGCTACACCTTC. It yields the protein CACSLDVYGYTF.

Comments on this clonotype: The CDR3 does not end in the conserved phenylalanine or tryptophan, so this is likely a read error. V is TRBV7-9 and J is TRBJ2-1, with a tentative D call TRBD2 (6 bases). The length of the CDR3 is 13 residues. Trimming took 5 bases from V and 9 from J, leaving 14 bases between them. Germline CDR1 and CDR2: SEHNR and FQNEAQ (reference sequence). CDR3 residues: CASSQTSLVEQFL. DNA of the CDR3: TGTGCCAGCAGCCAGACTAGTCTGGTTGAGCAGTTCTTA.

The V and J genes are TRBV29-1 and TRBJ1-2, with 7 bases lining up with TRBD1. The V and J ends lost 1 base and 2 bases, in that order; junction bases with no gene match: 10. Germline V CDR1 and CDR2: SQVTM, ANQGSEA. This CDR3 spans 16 amino acids. The CDR3 sequence: CSVEVVPRQGNYGYTF. In DNA, the CDR3 is TGCAGCGTTGAAGTGGTACCGAGACAGGGAAACTATGGCTACACCTTC.